The T cell receptor beta chain under discussion was sequenced for a study of blood T cell repertoires in COVID-19. About the study: In each case, the material was cDNA or gDNA derived from T cells, B-cell-depleted T cells, or PBMCs.

How the authors handled the data: Estimates of nucleated cell counts were drawn from the amplification of reference gene primers. TCRdb's copy holds only in-frame clones and misses some; the assay was immunoSEQ multiplex PCR. The V and J calls and clone size were taken over from that table, and D and trimming were inferred from the DNA. The sample has some 220,000 clones; 80% are singletons. This clone has a single count. The germline V gene encodes CDR1 SNHLY and CDR2 FYNNEI. With 7 bases removed from V and 4 bases from J, the gap between germline ends came to 11 bases. The CDR3 length is 13 residues.

V is TRBV2 and J is TRBJ1-5, with D possibly being TRBD1 (5 bases). The clonotype comes from a human donor in a cohort sampled during active COVID-19. Source material: peripheral blood. The CDR3 DNA reads TGTGCCAGCATCAGGGAGGCGAATCAGCCCCAGCATTTT. Translating gives CASIREANQPQHF.